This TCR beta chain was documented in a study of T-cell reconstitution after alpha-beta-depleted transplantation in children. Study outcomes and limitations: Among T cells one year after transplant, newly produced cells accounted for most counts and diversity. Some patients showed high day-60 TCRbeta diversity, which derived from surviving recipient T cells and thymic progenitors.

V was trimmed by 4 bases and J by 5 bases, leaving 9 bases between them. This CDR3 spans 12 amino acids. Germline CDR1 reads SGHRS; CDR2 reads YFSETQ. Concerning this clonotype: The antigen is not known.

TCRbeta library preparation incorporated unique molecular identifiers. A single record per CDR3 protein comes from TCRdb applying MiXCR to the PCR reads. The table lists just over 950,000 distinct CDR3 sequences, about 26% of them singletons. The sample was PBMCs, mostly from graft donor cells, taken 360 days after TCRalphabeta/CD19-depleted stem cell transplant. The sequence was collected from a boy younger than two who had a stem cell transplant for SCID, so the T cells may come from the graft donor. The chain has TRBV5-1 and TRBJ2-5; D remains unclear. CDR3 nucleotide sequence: TGCGCCAGCAGCGGACGTCGGGAGACCCAGTACTTC. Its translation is CASSGRRETQYF. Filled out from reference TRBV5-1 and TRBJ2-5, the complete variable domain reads KAGVTQTPRYLIKTRGQQVTLSCSPISGHRSVSWYQQTPGQGLQFLFEYFSETQRNKGNFPGRFSGRQFSNSRSEMNVSTLELGDSALYLCASSGRRETQYFGPGTRLLVL.